This entry describes one T cell receptor (beta chain). The clone's antigen remains unknown. Nothing much larger sits one base from this clone, and base qualities are not available. These data come from a study of cytomegalovirus exposure and HLA in healthy donors (dated by TCRdb to about 2017). Notes on the research overall: A later analysis indicated that the 130 or so validation repertoires were generated on the platform also employed for the roughly 650 repertoires of the first cohort. The study combined high-throughput TCR immunosequencing, statistical association of individual TCRs with disease status, and machine learning to predict cytomegalovirus infection status. The study aimed to test whether cataloging public T cell receptors could reveal signatures of past pathogen exposure. Along with the approximately 650-subject first cohort, a separate validation cohort of around 120 different subjects was used.

Donors formed part of the validation cohort, which comprised 120 subjects and was distinct from the first cohort of several hundred subjects. To prepare the library, the immunoSEQ multiplex PCR assay was applied. Concerning the study's data processing: A statistical classification framework was built to diagnose cytomegalovirus status from the catalog of TCR beta chain sequences. Entries here come from immuneACCESS through TCRdb and include only in-frame sequences with V and J called. Some clones fail to appear in such tables; in the studies checked, an unresolved V gene covers under half of the shortfall, and the cause of the remainder is unknown. The DNA gave D and trimming, while V, J and clone size come from that table. Present in this sample are 260,000 or so clones, 80% to 90% of which were seen just once. 2.6% of the sample goes to the ten largest clones. Results the study describes overall, beyond this receptor: A few of the identified cytomegalovirus-associated TCR beta chains were confirmed in vitro to be specific for cytomegalovirus antigens. Cytomegalovirus status was reported to be diagnosed by the classifier with high specificity and sensitivity in both the original and validation cohorts. A total of fewer than 200 TCR beta chains were listed by the study as associated with cytomegalovirus. All 120 or so repertoires were used to score co-occurrence in the validation cohort in a later analysis, because that analysis had no HLA typing for the cohort. Across donors, most TCR sequences were observed very rarely, whereas some public TCRs were present in many individuals. In a later analysis, TCRs clustered in the first cohort were found to also tend to co-occur in the 120 or so validation repertoires, with 85% to 95% of cluster scores above 0. The authors suggested that the approach could potentially be extended to other disease states and immunological phenotypes.

From its cysteine to its phenylalanine, the CDR3 spans 13 amino acids. Just the 39-base CDR3 DNA is kept, in frame starting at base 1. V loses 8 bases of germline sequence and J loses 17 bases, and the interval between the two ends is 22 bases. The germline V gene specifies MNHEY as CDR1 and SVGAGI as CDR2. This receptor was obtained from a man between 18 and 35 years old in good health and CMV-seronegative. The specimen was PBMCs. In this chain, TRBV6-5 is recombined with TRBJ1-6; a tentative D call is TRBD1 (5 bases match). The sequence in DNA is TGTGCCAGCTATGACCCCGCCCAGGCAGGGTTCCACTTT. Its translation reads: CASYDPAQAGFHF.